This entry is about one T cell receptor (beta chain). Its target is unknown. The study ran its PCR with 60 Vbeta and 13 Jbeta primers. Libraries were prepared by immunoSEQ multiplex PCR; TCRdb keeps only in-frame clonotypes and omits some of them. The sample contains under 150,000 clones, around 10% of which appear only once. Germline CDR1 and CDR2: MNHEY and SVGAGI. The CDR3 has 13 amino acids. V lost 4 bases and J 3 bases, leaving 9 bases between the germline ends. The data belong to a study of cytomegalovirus exposure and HLA in healthy donors. Study background: Earlier work reported 110 million or so unique TCR beta sequences from about 180 million T cells. Inside one of the first data releases sat some 85 million unique TCRs taken from HLA-typed donors.

Regarding the study as a whole: The study carried out a later analysis of TCR beta sequences. It associated roughly 17,000 of them with specific HLA alleles at a false discovery rate of 0.05.

This receptor was obtained from a woman aged 40 to 49 in good health and CMV-seropositive. The sequencing input was PBMCs. The chain employs TRBV6-5 and TRBJ1-2, with TRBD1 as a possible D gene (6 bases). The CDR3 loop is CASSSRTDYGYTF. The CDR3 DNA follows: TGTGCCAGCAGTTCCCGGACAGACTATGGCTACACCTTC.